Included here is one T cell receptor beta chain sequence, with context. What it recognizes is unknown. This sample stems from a study of T cell repertoires in cytomegalovirus infection. Study-wide context: Based on public TCR beta signatures, there were indications of CMV infection and of a matching HLA type.

TCRdb passed the reads through MiXCR, listing each CDR3 protein once. The sample lists roughly 51,000 distinct CDR3 sequences, around 18% occurring once. Germline V gene lookup returns CDR1 MGHDK and CDR2 SYGVNS. With 6 bases clipped from V and 7 bases from J, the junction kept 24 bases outside the gene matches. The CDR3 runs 20 residues. This clonotype originated in a human donor in good health (CMV status not recorded). Some clones in this sample may be carry-over from other donors' samples. The J gene is TRBJ2-1, the V gene TRBV25-1, with 10 bases lining up with TRBD1. The starting material was CD8+ T cells from cultured PBMCs, obtained from culture after CMV antigen stimulation. This CDR3 reads CASSPAPITSDRGLWNEQFF. CDR3 DNA sequence: TGTGCCAGCAGCCCCGCACCCATAACATCGGACAGGGGGTTGTGGAATGAGCAGTTCTTC. Complete variable domain (other parts from reference TRBV25-1 and TRBJ2-1): EADIYQTPRYLVIGTGKKITLECSQTMGHDKMYWYQQDPGMELHLIHYSYGVNSTEKGDLSSESTVSRIRTEHFPLTLESARPSHTSQYLCASSPAPITSDRGLWNEQFFGPGTRLTVL.